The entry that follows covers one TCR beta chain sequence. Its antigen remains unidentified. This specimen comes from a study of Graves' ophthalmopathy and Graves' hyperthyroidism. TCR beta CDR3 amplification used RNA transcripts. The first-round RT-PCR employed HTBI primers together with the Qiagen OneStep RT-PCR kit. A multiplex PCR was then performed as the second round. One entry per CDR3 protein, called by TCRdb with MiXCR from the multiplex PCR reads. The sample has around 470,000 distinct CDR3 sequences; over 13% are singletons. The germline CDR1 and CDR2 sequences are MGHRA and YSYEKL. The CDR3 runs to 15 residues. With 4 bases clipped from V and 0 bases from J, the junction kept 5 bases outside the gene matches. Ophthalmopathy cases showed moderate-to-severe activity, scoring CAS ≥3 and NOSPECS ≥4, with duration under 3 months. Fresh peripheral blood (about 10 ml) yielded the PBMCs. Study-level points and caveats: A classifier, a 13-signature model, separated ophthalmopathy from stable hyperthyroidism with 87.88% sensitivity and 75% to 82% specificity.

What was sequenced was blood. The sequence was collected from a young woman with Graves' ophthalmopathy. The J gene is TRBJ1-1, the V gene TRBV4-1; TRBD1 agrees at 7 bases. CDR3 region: CASSPGQLMNTEAFF. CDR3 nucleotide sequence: TGCGCCAGCAGCCCGGGACAGCTCATGAACACTGAAGCTTTCTTT.